This T cell receptor (beta chain) stems from a study of early T cells in non-severe SARS-CoV-2 infection. Background on the study: Whole-blood bulk RNA, unsorted, was sequenced, and chains were unpaired.

Attached unique molecular identifiers marked individual cDNA molecules. TCRdb independently ran MiXCR on the 5' RACE reads; one entry per CDR3 protein. The sample consists of about 35,000 distinct CDR3 sequences, less than 6% of them appearing once. This clonotype is deemed medium-sized. Antigen: not known. The CDR3 contains 14 residues. V lost 3 bases and J lost 6, with 14 bases in between. Germline V lookup: CDR1 SGHTA, CDR2 FQGNSA. Study-wide results and caveats: Matching with VDJdb favored anti-spike CD8 responses (missing private and CD4 specificities).

This clonotype was obtained from an adult who was a healthcare worker with PCR-confirmed SARS-CoV-2 infection or an uninfected control (not recorded which). The chain uses TRBV7-2 and TRBJ1-2, with a tentative D call TRBD1 (5 bases). The sequenced sample was whole blood, obtained at baseline. The CDR3 DNA is TGTGCCAGCAGCTTGGGGGTTGGCGCGGATGGCTACACCTTC. Its protein product is CASSLGVGADGYTF.